Each of the 22 T cell receptor beta chains below was sequenced from the same sample in a study of T cell responses to AZD1222 COVID-19 vaccine. Assay used: immunoSEQ multiplex PCR; TCRdb lists only in-frame clones, some missing. Among 130,000 or so clones listed, about 86% were seen once. The source was peripheral blood, collected on day 0 of AZD1222 vaccination. The receptors here all came from an adult in good health.

The chain has TRBV24-1 and TRBJ2-1; the match to TRBD1 covers 7 bases. This CDR3 has 14 residues. Germline loops: CDR1 KGHDR, CDR2 SFDVKD. After removal of 5 bases from V and 5 bases from J, the junction contained 5 bases not matched to a gene. The CDR3 reads CATSVSGQHNEQFF. CDR3 in DNA: TGTGCCACCAGTGTTTCGGGACAGCACAATGAGCAGTTCTTC.

V gene TRBV12-3 or TRBV12-4 combines with J gene TRBJ2-2; D uncertain. This CDR3 contains 13 residues. V was clipped by 2 bases and J by 3 bases, with 4 bases between them. CDR3 protein: CASSLRYTGELFF. The CDR3 DNA follows: TGTGCCAGCAGTTTACGCTACACCGGGGAGCTGTTTTTT.

The chain is built from TRBV28 and TRBJ2-2; a possible D gene is TRBD1 (6 bases). Germline values: CDR1 MDHEN, CDR2 SYDVKM. The CDR3 consists of 13 residues. V dropped 6 bases and J dropped 4 bases, with 9 bases sitting between them. CDR3 sequence (DNA): TGTGCCAGCAGCCCGGACAGCACCGGGGAGCTGTTTTTT. It is translated as CASSPDSTGELFF. Full variable domain (missing parts from reference TRBV28 and TRBJ2-2): DVKVTQSSRYLVKRTGEKVFLECVQDMDHENMFWYRQDPGLGLRLIYFSYDVKMKEKGDIPEGYSVSREKKERFSLILESASTNQTSMYLCASSPDSTGELFFGEGSRLTVL.

The chain links TRBV7-9 to TRBJ2-5, with TRBD2 identical over 7 bases. Germline CDR1 SEHNR, CDR2 FQNEAQ (reference sequence). The CDR3 length is 16 residues. Trimming cost V 5 bases and J 5 bases; bases outside gene matches: 14. CDR3 loop: CASSPQAGRAAETQYF. The DNA of the CDR3 is TGTGCCAGCAGCCCCCAGGCGGGGAGGGCCGCGGAGACCCAGTACTTC.

This chain joins TRBV7-9 and TRBJ2-5; D might be TRBD2 (6 bases). The V end was cut by 5 bases, the J end by 2 bases, with 18 bases between. This CDR3 spans 16 amino acids. CDR1 and CDR2 (germline): SEHNR, FQNEAQ (reference sequence). The CDR3: CASSPLRGGVQETQYF. CDR3 sequence (DNA): TGTGCCAGCAGCCCGCTGCGGGGCGGGGTACAAGAGACCCAGTACTTC.

The chain is built from TRBV2 and TRBJ1-5; 7 bases line up with TRBD1. The CDR3 spans 14 residues. Germline V gene data show CDR1 as SNHLY and CDR2 as FYNNEI. The ends lost 6 bases at V and 4 bases at J; junction bases unmatched: 6. The CDR3 here is CASSDRVDNQPQHF. The CDR3 DNA sequence: TGTGCCAGCAGCGACAGGGTTGATAATCAGCCCCAGCATTTT.

The rearrangement joins TRBV2 to TRBJ1-5; possibly TRBD1 for D (5 bases). V gave up 6 bases and J gave up 9 bases, with 15 bases separating them. The CDR3 consists of 13 residues. In germline, CDR1 is SNHLY, CDR2 FYNNEI. Here the CDR3 DNA reads TGTGCCAGCAGCGCCGGGGACCTTACGCCCCAGCATTTT. Encoded protein: CASSAGDLTPQHF.

This clone came up once. The chain has TRBV3-1 (or the pseudogene TRBV3-2) and TRBJ2-7; D is undetermined. The V gene's germline CDR1 is LGHDT and CDR2 YNNKEL (reference sequence). The V end lost 1 base, the J end lost 3 bases, and 7 bases lay between the germline ends. This CDR3 contains 13 residues. CDR3 region: CASSQGGIYEQYF. The DNA for the CDR3 is TGTGCCAGCAGCCAAGGGGGAATCTACGAGCAGTACTTC.

The DNA of the CDR3 is TGTGCCAGCAGCCCGGAGTGGGGGGGCGGCTACACCTTC. This sequence encodes CASSPEWGGGYTF. V gene TRBV5-5 combines with J gene TRBJ1-2; maybe TRBD1 (6 bases). The CDR3 has 13 residues. Trimming shortened V by 4 bases and J by 8 bases, and 15 bases separated the two germline ends. Germline assignment: CDR1 SGHKS and CDR2 YYEKEE (reference sequence). Together with reference TRBV5-5 and TRBJ1-2, the CDR3 gives the full variable domain: DAGVTQSPTHLIKTRGQQVTLRCSPISGHKSVSWYQQVLGQGPQFIFQYYEKEERGRGNFPDRFSARQFPNYSSELNVNALLLGDSALYLCASSPEWGGGYTFGSGTRLTVV.

This clone occurred once. The chain couples TRBV7-9 to TRBJ1-2; D not resolved. This CDR3 has 15 residues. Germline loops: CDR1 SEHNR, CDR2 FQNEAQ (reference sequence). V was trimmed by 5 bases and J by 2 bases, leaving 15 bases between them. CDR3 sequence reads: CASSKRTVTNYGYTF. Written as DNA, the CDR3 is TGTGCCAGCAGCAAACGGACCGTGACGAACTATGGCTACACCTTC.

The chain is built from TRBV6-2 or TRBV6-3 and TRBJ1-5, with TRBD1 identical over 7 bases. The CDR3 consists of 15 residues. Germline trimming cut 2 bases from V and 6 bases from J; bases unmatched to any gene: 7. Looked up from germline, CDR1 is MNHEY and CDR2 is SVGEGT. CDR3 coding DNA: TGTGCCAGCAGTTACGCGGCAGGGGGAGCTCAGCCCCAGCATTTT. The encoded protein is CASSYAAGGAQPQHF.

V is TRBV11-2 and J is TRBJ2-2; possibly TRBD1 for D (5 bases). This CDR3 has 16 amino acids. V gave up 5 bases and J gave up 3 bases, with 16 bases separating them. Germline V gene data show CDR1 as SGHAT and CDR2 as FQNNGV. CDR3 in amino acids: CASSQDTRVYTGELFF. CDR3 in DNA: TGTGCCAGCAGCCAAGATACCAGGGTTTACACCGGGGAGCTGTTTTTT.

Note on this clone: Different DNA sequences within this sample yield the same CDR3. The chain carries TRBV30 and TRBJ1-1; 7 positions match TRBD1. Germline V gives CDR1 GTSNPN, CDR2 SVGIG (reference sequence). The CDR3 contains 11 residues. J lost 8 bases, V lost 0 bases, and 0 bases had no gene match. The CDR3 bases are TGTGCCTGGAGTGTAGGGGGCGAAGCTTTCTTT. Its translation: CAWSVGGEAFF.

V usage is TRBV9 and J usage is TRBJ1-5; 8 bases fit TRBD1. The CDR3 is made up of 15 amino acids. Germline V lookup: CDR1 SGDLS, CDR2 YYNGEE. Losses at the gene ends were 0 bases for V and 7 bases for J; bases not matched to a gene: 6. The CDR3 region has the DNA TGTGCCAGCAGCGTAGGCGGACAGGGAGGACAGCCCCAGCATTTT. Encoded protein: CASSVGGQGGQPQHF.

The chain employs TRBV7-2 and TRBJ2-5; 11 nucleotides line up with TRBD2. V trimming: 5 bases; J trimming: 5 bases; junction bases outside the gene matches: 7. This CDR3 spans 15 amino acids. Germline CDR1 SGHTA, CDR2 FQGNSA. The CDR3 region is CASSELAGVGETQYF. CDR3 DNA sequence: TGTGCCAGCAGCGAACTAGCGGGGGTGGGGGAGACCCAGTACTTC.

The chain recombines TRBV19 with TRBJ2-7, with TRBD1 identical over 12 bases. The CDR3 covers 15 residues. The J segment lost 4 bases and the V segment lost 3 bases, leaving 4 bases of the junction unmatched. Germline CDR1 reads LNHDA; CDR2 reads SQIVND (reference sequence). CDR3 residues: CASSIGTGGKYEQYF. The CDR3 DNA reads TGTGCCAGTAGTATCGGGACAGGGGGCAAATACGAGCAGTACTTC.

This clone was counted a single time. The V call is TRBV7-6, the J call TRBJ2-7; 7 bases fit TRBD1. Germline V gives CDR1 SGHVS, CDR2 FNYEAQ. The CDR3 sequence is 15 residues long. V was pared by 1 base and J by 6 bases, with 9 bases of the junction left unmatched. DNA for the CDR3: TGTGCCAGCAGCTTAGTGGCGACAGGGTCTGCCGAGCAGTACTTC. It specifies CASSLVATGSAEQYF. The whole variable domain, remainder taken from reference TRBV7-6 and TRBJ2-7, is GAGVSQSPRYKVTKRGQDVALRCDPISGHVSLYWYRQALGQGPEFLTYFNYEAQQDKSGLPNDRFSAERPEGSISTLTIQRTEQRDSAMYRCASSLVATGSAEQYFGPGTRLTVT.

The genes are TRBV18 and TRBJ2-5, with D possibly being TRBD1 (5 bases). Trimming took 2 bases from V and 4 from J, leaving 14 bases between them. The V gene's germline CDR1 is KGHSH and CDR2 LQKENI. CDR3 length: 15 amino acids. The CDR3 bases are TGTGCCAGCTCACCATTAACAAGGGGAACAGAGACCCAGTACTTC. Protein sequence: CASSPLTRGTETQYF.

This CDR3 reads CASSQGRGLPYEQYF. CDR3 DNA: TGCGCCAGCAGCCAAGGCAGGGGCCTCCCCTACGAGCAGTACTTC. The rearrangement uses TRBV4-3 and TRBJ2-7; weak D call: TRBD1 (6 bases). This CDR3 is 15 amino acids long. V was clipped by 1 base and J by 2 bases, with 12 bases between them. Germline CDR1 LGHNA, CDR2 YSLEER.

CDR3 DNA sequence: TGTGCCAGCAGTCCGACCGGGACTAGCGGGGGGCCAGATACGCAGTATTTT. As protein: CASSPTGTSGGPDTQYF. The V and J genes are TRBV6-6 and TRBJ2-3, with 15 bases identical to TRBD2. CDR3 length equals 17 residues. Germline V gene sequence: CDR1 MNHNY, CDR2 SVGAGI (reference sequence). J lost 4 bases, V lost 5 bases, and 7 bases had no gene match.

The rearrangement uses TRBV7-9 and TRBJ2-7, with 7 bases that match TRBD2. CDR3 length: 15 residues. Losses at the gene ends were 5 bases for V and 5 bases for J; bases not matched to a gene: 12. Germline values: CDR1 SEHNR, CDR2 FQNEAQ (reference sequence). CDR3 residues: CASSPGGGRYHEQYF. CDR3 nucleotides: TGTGCCAGCAGCCCGGGGGGAGGGAGGTACCACGAGCAGTACTTC. Supplemented by reference TRBV7-9 and TRBJ2-7, the full variable domain reads DTGVSQNPRHKITKRGQNVTFRCDPISEHNRLYWYRQTLGQGPEFLTYFQNEAQLEKSRLLSDRFSAERPKGSFSTLEIQRTEQGDSAMYLCASSPGGGRYHEQYFGPGTRLTVT.

In this sample, this clone turned up once. The chain has TRBV5-1 and TRBJ1-3; D gene ambiguous. Germline V gene lookup returns CDR1 SGHRS and CDR2 YFSETQ. The CDR3 spans 16 residues. The V gene lost 0 bases and the J gene lost 2 bases, with 12 bases spanning the gap. This CDR3 is CASSLGPEVPGNTIYF. The CDR3 nucleotides read TGCGCCAGCAGCTTGGGTCCTGAGGTACCTGGAAACACCATATATTTT.